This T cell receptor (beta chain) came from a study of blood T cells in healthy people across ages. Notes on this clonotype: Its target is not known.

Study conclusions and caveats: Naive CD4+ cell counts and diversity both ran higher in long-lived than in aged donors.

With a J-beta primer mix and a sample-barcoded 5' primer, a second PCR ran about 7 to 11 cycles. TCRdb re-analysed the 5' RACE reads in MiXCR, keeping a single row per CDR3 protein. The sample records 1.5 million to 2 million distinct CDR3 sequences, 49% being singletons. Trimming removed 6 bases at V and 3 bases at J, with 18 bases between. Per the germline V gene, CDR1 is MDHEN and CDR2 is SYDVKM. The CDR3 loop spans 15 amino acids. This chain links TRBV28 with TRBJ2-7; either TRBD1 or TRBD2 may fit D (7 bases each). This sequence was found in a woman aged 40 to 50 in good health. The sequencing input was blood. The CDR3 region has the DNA TGTGCCAGCAGAATGGGAGGGGGCAAACTCTACGAGCAGTACTTC. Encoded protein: CASRMGGGKLYEQYF.